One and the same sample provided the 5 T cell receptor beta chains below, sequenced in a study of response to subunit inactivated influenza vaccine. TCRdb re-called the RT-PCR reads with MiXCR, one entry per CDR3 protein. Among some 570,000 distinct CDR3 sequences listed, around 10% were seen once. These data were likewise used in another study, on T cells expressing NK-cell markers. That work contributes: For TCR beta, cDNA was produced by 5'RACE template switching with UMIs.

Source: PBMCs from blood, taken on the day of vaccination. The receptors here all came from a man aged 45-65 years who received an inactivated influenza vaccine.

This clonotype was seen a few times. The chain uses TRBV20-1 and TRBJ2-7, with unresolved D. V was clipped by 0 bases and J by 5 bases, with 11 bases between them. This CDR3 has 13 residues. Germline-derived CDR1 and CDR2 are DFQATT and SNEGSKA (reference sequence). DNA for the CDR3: TGCAGTGCTAGAGACGAATACTTAAACGAGCAGTACTTC. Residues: CSARDEYLNEQYF.

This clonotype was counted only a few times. The CDR3 nucleotides read TGTGCCAGCAGCCAAGGGGTAGCGGGATACACAGATACGCAGTATTTT. Amino acids: CASSQGVAGYTDTQYF. The rearrangement joins TRBV4-2 to TRBJ2-3, with 8 nucleotides matching TRBD2. V was pared by 1 base and J by 2 bases, with 5 bases of the junction left unmatched. Germline lookup yields CDR1 LGHNA and CDR2 YNFKEQ. This CDR3 region has 16 residues.

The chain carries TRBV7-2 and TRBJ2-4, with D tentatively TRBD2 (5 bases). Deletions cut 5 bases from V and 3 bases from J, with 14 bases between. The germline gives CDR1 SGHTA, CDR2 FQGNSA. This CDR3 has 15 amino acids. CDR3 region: CASSLTARGKNIQYF. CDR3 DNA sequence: TGTGCCAGCAGCCTCACGGCACGGGGCAAAAACATTCAGTACTTC.

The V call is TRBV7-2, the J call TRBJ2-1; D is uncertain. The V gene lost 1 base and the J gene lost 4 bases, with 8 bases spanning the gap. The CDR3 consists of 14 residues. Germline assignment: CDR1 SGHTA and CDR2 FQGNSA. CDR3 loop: CASSLVAVYNEQFF. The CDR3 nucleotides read TGTGCCAGCAGCTTAGTTGCGGTGTACAATGAGCAGTTCTTC.

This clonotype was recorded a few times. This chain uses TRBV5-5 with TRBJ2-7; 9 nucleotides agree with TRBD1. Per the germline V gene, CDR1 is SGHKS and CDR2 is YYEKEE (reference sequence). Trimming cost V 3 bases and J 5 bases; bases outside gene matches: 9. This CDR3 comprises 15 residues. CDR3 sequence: CASSSPDRGIDEQYF. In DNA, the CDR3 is TGTGCCAGCAGCTCACCAGACAGGGGGATCGACGAGCAGTACTTC.